The rows below give T cell receptor beta chains drawn from one sample of a study of blood T cell repertoires in COVID-19. Generated by immunoSEQ multiplex PCR, the TCRdb table keeps only in-frame clones and is missing some. The table lists some 290,000 clones, nearly 90% of them singletons, with 0.8% to 1.3% in the top ten. Sequenced sample: peripheral blood. The source is a woman aged 40 to 50 with COVID-19, enrolled during active disease. Each CDR3 is given with its conserved first and last residue. Each record gives: clone size, D gene, V gene, J gene, CDR3 protein, CDR3 DNA. The D gene is left open where the match is weak. Only some rows state a clone size, as once, few, many or a class for expanded clones.

NA	NA	TRBV5-6	TRBJ2-3	CASSLARKGDRHTDTQYF	TGTGCCAGCAGCTTGGCCAGAAAGGGGGACCGACACACAGATACGCAGTATTTT
NA	TRBD2	TRBV14	TRBJ2-3	CASSQVRTSGISNF	TGTGCCAGCAGCCAAGTGAGGACTAGCGGGATCTCGAATTTT
NA	NA	TRBV10-3	TRBJ1-3	CAISDTGSGNTIYF	TGTGCCATCAGTGATACAGGCTCTGGAAACACCATATATTTT
NA	NA	TRBV7-2	TRBJ1-6	CASSLGNRVDNSPLHF	TGTGCCAGCAGCTTAGGGAACAGGGTGGATAATTCACCCCTCCACTTT
NA	TRBD2	TRBV20-1	TRBJ2-7	CSAGDSGGAYEQYF	TGCAGTGCTGGTGATAGCGGGGGGGCTTACGAGCAGTACTTC
NA	NA	TRBV21-1	TRBJ2-7	CASTMRESGSPVYEQYF	TGTGCCAGCACGATGAGGGAAAGCGGAAGCCCTGTCTACGAGCAGTACTTC
NA	TRBD1	TRBV18	TRBJ1-3	CASSPRTGAAEGNTIYF	TGTGCCAGCTCACCCCGGACAGGGGCGGCGGAAGGAAACACCATATATTTT
NA	NA	TRBV20-1	TRBJ2-3	CSASLRDTDTQYF	TGCAGTGCTAGTCTCCGGGACACAGATACGCAGTATTTT
NA	NA	TRBV15	TRBJ2-2	CATSRDLGSTGELFF	TGTGCCACCAGCAGAGATCTAGGGAGCACCGGGGAGCTGTTTTTT
NA	NA	TRBV6-1	TRBJ1-2	CASSVQGRNYGYTF	TGTGCCAGCAGTGTACAGGGACGGAACTATGGCTACACCTTC
NA	NA	TRBV5-4	TRBJ1-1	CASSRGAGGSTEAFF	TGTGCCAGCAGCCGGGGGGCAGGCGGGAGCACTGAAGCTTTCTTT
NA	NA	TRBV3-1/TRBV3-2	TRBJ2-7	CASSQVGRKKYEQYF	TGTGCCAGCAGCCAAGTCGGCAGGAAAAAATACGAGCAGTACTTC
once	NA	TRBV4-3	TRBJ2-1	CASSGLLSSYNEQFF	TGCGCCAGCAGCGGACTATTGAGCTCCTACAATGAGCAGTTCTTC
NA	NA	TRBV5-1	TRBJ2-4	CASSLSEGSRRRTAKNIQYF	TGCGCCAGCAGCTTGTCGGAGGGCTCAAGGAGACGAACAGCCAAAAACATTCAGTACTTC
NA	NA	TRBV30	TRBJ1-6	CAWHGGPRSSYNSPLHF	TGTGCCTGGCACGGGGGGCCGAGGAGCTCCTATAATTCACCCCTCCACTTT
NA	NA	TRBV9	TRBJ1-5	CASSVSGNSNQPQHF	TGTGCCAGCAGCGTCTCAGGTAATAGCAATCAGCCCCAGCATTTT
NA	TRBD1	TRBV7-7	TRBJ2-2	CALGDRVGELFF	TGTGCCCTGGGGGACAGGGTAGGGGAGCTGTTTTTT
once	NA	TRBV6-6	TRBJ1-1	CASSALSQGITEAFF	TGTGCCAGCAGTGCCCTGTCCCAGGGTATCACTGAAGCTTTCTTT
NA	NA	TRBV6-6	TRBJ1-6	CASSNIPGHRGSPLHF	TGTGCCAGCAGTAATATTCCGGGACATCGGGGTTCACCCCTCCACTTT
NA	TRBD1	TRBV4-3	TRBJ1-2	CASSQESSAGGNYGYTF	TGCGCCAGCAGCCAAGAGTCTTCCGCAGGGGGGAACTATGGCTACACCTTC
once	TRBD1	TRBV7-8	TRBJ1-5	CASSFGDRGTQPQHF	TGTGCCAGCAGCTTTGGGGACAGGGGAACTCAGCCCCAGCATTTT
NA	NA	TRBV18	TRBJ1-6	CASSPTTADSPLHF	TGTGCCAGCTCACCAACCACGGCGGATTCACCCCTCCACTTT
NA	NA	TRBV19	TRBJ2-3	CASSRDSLTDTQYF	TGTGCCAGTAGCAGGGATTCCCTCACAGATACGCAGTATTTT
NA	NA	TRBV6-1	TRBJ1-2	CASSERAGGLYGYTF	TGTGCCAGCAGTGAAAGGGCCGGGGGGCTCTATGGCTACACCTTC
NA	TRBD2	TRBV28	TRBJ2-5	CASSPRTGTSGSWKTQYF	TGTGCCAGCAGTCCGCGGACCGGGACTAGCGGGAGTTGGAAGACCCAGTACTTC
NA	NA	TRBV25-1	TRBJ2-5	CASLEGTQYF	TGTGCCAGCCTAGAGGGGACCCAGTACTTC